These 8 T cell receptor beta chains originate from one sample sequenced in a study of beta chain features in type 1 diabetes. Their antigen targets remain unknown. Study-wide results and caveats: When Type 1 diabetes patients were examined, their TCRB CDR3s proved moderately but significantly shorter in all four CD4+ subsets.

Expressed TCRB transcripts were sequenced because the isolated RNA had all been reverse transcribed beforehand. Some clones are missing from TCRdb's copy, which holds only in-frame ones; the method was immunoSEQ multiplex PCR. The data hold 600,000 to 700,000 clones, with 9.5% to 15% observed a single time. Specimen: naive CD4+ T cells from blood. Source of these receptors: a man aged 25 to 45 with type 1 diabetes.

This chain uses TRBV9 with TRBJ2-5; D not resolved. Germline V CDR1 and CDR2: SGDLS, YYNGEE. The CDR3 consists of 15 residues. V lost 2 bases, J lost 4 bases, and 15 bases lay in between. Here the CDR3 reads CASSVRPEAPETQYF. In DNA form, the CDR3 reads TGTGCCAGCAGCGTGAGGCCCGAGGCCCCAGAGACCCAGTACTTC.

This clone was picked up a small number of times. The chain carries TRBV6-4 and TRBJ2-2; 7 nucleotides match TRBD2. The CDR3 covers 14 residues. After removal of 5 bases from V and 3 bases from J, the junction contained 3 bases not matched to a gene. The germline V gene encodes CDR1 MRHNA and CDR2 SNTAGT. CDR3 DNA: TGTGCCAGCAGTCGACTAGCCCACACCGGGGAGCTGTTTTTT. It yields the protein CASSRLAHTGELFF.

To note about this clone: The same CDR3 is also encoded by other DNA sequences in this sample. The CDR3 bases are TGTGCCAGCAGTTACTCCGGGACAGGGAGCTATGGCTACACCTTC. It is translated as CASSYSGTGSYGYTF. This rearrangement joins TRBV6-5 to TRBJ1-2; 9 bases align to TRBD1. The V gene end was trimmed by 0 bases and the J gene end by 4 bases; junction bases not matched to a gene: 3. The germline CDR1 and CDR2 sequences are MNHEY and SVGAGI. This CDR3 region has 15 residues.

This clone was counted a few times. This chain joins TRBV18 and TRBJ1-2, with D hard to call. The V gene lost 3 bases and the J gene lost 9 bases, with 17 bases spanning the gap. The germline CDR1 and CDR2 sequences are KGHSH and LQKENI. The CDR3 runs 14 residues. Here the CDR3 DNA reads TGTGCCAGCTCACCCGTACCCGGGAGGGAAAGCTACACCTTC. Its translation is CASSPVPGRESYTF.

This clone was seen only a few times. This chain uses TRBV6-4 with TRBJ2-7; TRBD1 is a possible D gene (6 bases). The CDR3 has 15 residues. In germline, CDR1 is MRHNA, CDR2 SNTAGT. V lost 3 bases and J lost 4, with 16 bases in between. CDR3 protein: CASSEGPGHQYEQYF. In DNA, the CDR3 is TGTGCCAGCAGTGAAGGTCCGGGACACCAGTACGAGCAGTACTTC.

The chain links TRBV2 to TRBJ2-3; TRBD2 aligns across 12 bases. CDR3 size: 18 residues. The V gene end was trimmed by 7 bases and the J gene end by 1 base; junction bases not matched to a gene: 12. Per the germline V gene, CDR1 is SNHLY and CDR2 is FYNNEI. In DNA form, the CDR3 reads TGTGCCAGCACCAATCCCCTAGCGGGGGGGCCTGGCACAGATACGCAGTATTTT. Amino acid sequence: CASTNPLAGGPGTDTQYF.

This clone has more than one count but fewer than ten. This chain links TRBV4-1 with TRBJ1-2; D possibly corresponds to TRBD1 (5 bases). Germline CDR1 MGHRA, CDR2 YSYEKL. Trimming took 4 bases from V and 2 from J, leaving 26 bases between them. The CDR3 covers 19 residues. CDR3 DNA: TGCGCCAGCAGCCTCGGGGCGACAGAGCTTCATCCCTTGAACTATGGCTACACCTTC. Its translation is CASSLGATELHPLNYGYTF.

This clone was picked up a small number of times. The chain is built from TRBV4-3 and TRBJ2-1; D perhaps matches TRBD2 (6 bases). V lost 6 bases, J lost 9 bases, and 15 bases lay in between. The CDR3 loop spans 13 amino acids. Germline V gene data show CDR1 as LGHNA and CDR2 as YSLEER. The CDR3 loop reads CASRSSPSAEQFF. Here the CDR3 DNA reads TGCGCCAGCAGATCCAGTCCTAGCGCTGAGCAGTTCTTC.